A single sample is the source of the 29 T cell receptor beta chains below, sequenced in a study of T-cell reconstitution after alpha-beta-depleted transplantation in children. The TCRbeta library incorporated unique molecular identifiers. Using its own MiXCR run on the PCR reads, TCRdb lists one record per CDR3 protein. The table includes about 980,000 distinct CDR3 sequences, about 31% detected once. Sequencing was performed on PBMCs, mostly from graft donor cells, taken 360 days after TCRalphabeta/CD19-depleted stem cell transplant. The receptor source for this set is a boy younger than two who had a stem cell transplant for SCID, so the T cells may come from the graft donor.

The chain carries TRBV10-2 and TRBJ2-5; D may be TRBD1 (6 bases). This CDR3 is 14 amino acids long. The V end lost 10 bases, the J end lost 2 bases, and 17 bases lay between the germline ends. In germline, CDR1 is WSHSY, CDR2 SAAADI. DNA for the CDR3: TGCGCCACCGACGAGGGGGTCGGTCAAGAGACCCAGTACTTC. Its translation: CATDEGVGQETQYF.

The V call is TRBV7-6, the J call TRBJ2-3, with D unclear. Germline values: CDR1 SGHVS, CDR2 FNYEAQ. V lost 5 bases and J lost 6, with 12 bases in between. The CDR3 has 13 residues. The chain's CDR3 is CASSPRRLDTQYF. In DNA, the CDR3 is TGTGCCAGCAGCCCCCGCAGGTTGGATACGCAGTATTTT.

This clonotype was seen a few times. The chain has TRBV21-1 and TRBJ2-7; the table calls TRBD1, which could not be checked here. TRBV21-1 is noted as a pseudogene. The CDR3 sequence is 16 residues long. CDR3 protein: CASSKGMGTPPIEAYF. As DNA, the CDR3 is TGTGCCAGCAGCAAAGGAATGGGGACTCCCCCGATTGAGGCGTACTTC.

This chain links TRBV3-1 with TRBJ1-1; 9 positions agree with TRBD1. CDR3 size: 15 residues. V dropped 1 base and J dropped 10; count of bases not matched to a gene: 10. The V gene's germline CDR1 is LGHDT and CDR2 YNNKEL (reference sequence). This CDR3 is CASSQVGGKTGGAFF. CDR3 coding DNA: TGTGCCAGCAGCCAAGTGGGGGGAAAGACAGGGGGAGCTTTCTTT.

In this sample, this clonotype turned up many times. This chain joins TRBV20-1 and TRBJ2-3; the match to TRBD2 covers 8 bases. The length of the CDR3 is 14 residues. The V and J ends lost 5 bases and 5 bases, in that order; junction bases with no gene match: 9. Germline V lookup: CDR1 DFQATT, CDR2 SNEGSKA (reference sequence). The CDR3, as DNA: TGCAGTGCTGGGGGACTAGGCCAGGGAGATACGCAGTATTTT. Translating gives CSAGGLGQGDTQYF.

V and J are TRBV4-1 and TRBJ1-2, with D maybe TRBD1 (5 bases). The CDR3 is 19 residues long. Trimming took 1 base from V and 8 from J, leaving 29 bases between them. From germline, CDR1 is MGHRA and CDR2 YSYEKL. CDR3 coding DNA: TGCGCCAGCAGCCAAGCGGTCTTTCCCATGGGGGTGAATTCTAAGGGCTACACCTTC. This translates into CASSQAVFPMGVNSKGYTF.

A few counts support this clonotype. The V gene is TRBV19, the J gene TRBJ2-2; D could derive from TRBD1 or TRBD2 (5 bases each). The CDR3 extends over 18 amino acids. CDR1 and CDR2 (germline): LNHDA, SQIVND (reference sequence). V gave up 5 bases and J gave up 0 bases, with 19 bases separating them. This chain's CDR3 is CASSLRGLGVTNTGELFF. The DNA of the CDR3 is TGTGCCAGTAGTCTCCGAGGATTGGGGGTGACGAACACCGGGGAGCTGTTTTTT.

This clonotype was picked up one time. V usage is TRBV12-1 and J usage is TRBJ2-3; the listed D gene, TRBD1, was not tested against the DNA. TRBV12-1 is a known pseudogene. CDR3 length: 16 amino acids. This CDR3 reads CASSFRDRELLDTQYF. CDR3 sequence (DNA): TGTGCCAGCAGCTTTCGGGACAGGGAATTGTTGGATACGCAGTATTTT.

The rearrangement links TRBV7-9 to TRBJ1-6; 7 bases agree with TRBD1. This CDR3 is built from 15 residues. Unmatched junction bases numbered 8, after V lost 5 bases and J lost 7 bases. Germline CDR1 SEHNR, CDR2 FQNEAQ (reference sequence). The CDR3 sequence: CASSPRDSRNSPLHF. CDR3 DNA sequence: TGTGCCAGCAGCCCACGGGACAGCCGAAATTCACCCCTCCACTTT.

A few counts support this clonotype. This rearrangement joins TRBV20-1 to TRBJ2-7; D possibly corresponds to TRBD1 (5 bases). The V end lost 3 bases, the J end lost 2 bases, and 14 bases lay between the germline ends. The CDR3 totals 14 residues. Per germline, CDR1 DFQATT and CDR2 SNEGSKA (reference sequence). CDR3 residues: CSASAVQGTYEQYF. For the CDR3, the DNA is TGCAGTGCTAGCGCGGTGCAGGGTACCTACGAGCAGTACTTC.

This clonotype was seen a handful of times. The germline gene is not matched at one end of the junction; a read error may be the cause. The V and J genes are TRBV6-1 and TRBJ2-1; 9 bases match TRBD1. The CDR3 contains 16 residues. Germline V gene data show CDR1 as MNHNS and CDR2 as SASEGT. The CDR3 DNA sequence: TGTGCCATCAGTGAAGCGCGACAGGGGGGCTACAATGAGCAGTTCTTC. It yields the protein CAISEARQGGYNEQFF.

This clonotype was seen only a few times. This chain connects TRBV29-1 to TRBJ2-5; maybe TRBD2 (6 bases). V lost 4 bases and J lost 5, with 11 bases in between. The CDR3 totals 12 residues. Per the germline V gene, CDR1 is SQVTM and CDR2 is ANQGSEA. This chain's CDR3 is CSVGRGYETQYF. CDR3 DNA sequence: TGCAGCGTTGGGCGGGGATATGAGACCCAGTACTTC. The full variable domain, its missing parts supplied by reference TRBV29-1 and TRBJ2-5, is SAVISQKPSRDICQRGTSLTIQCQVDSQVTMMFWYRQQPGQSLTLIATANQGSEATYESGFVIDKFPISRPNLTFSTLTVSNMSPEDSSIYLCSVGRGYETQYFGPGTRLLVL.

The genes are TRBV12-3 or TRBV12-4 and TRBJ2-7; a weak D match, TRBD1 (6 bases). Trimming removed 3 bases at V and 3 bases at J, with 18 bases between. The CDR3 sequence is 16 residues long. CDR3 sequence reads: CASSLRGPGHYYEQYF. In DNA form, the CDR3 reads TGTGCCAGCAGTTTGAGGGGACCGGGACACTACTACGAGCAGTACTTC.

The J gene is TRBJ1-1, the V gene TRBV11-2; no firm D call. The CDR3 has 13 residues. Germline values: CDR1 SGHAT, CDR2 FQNNGV. V was trimmed by 5 bases and J by 5 bases, leaving 12 bases between them. The chain's CDR3 is CASSGGPFTEAFF. DNA of the CDR3: TGTGCCAGCAGCGGAGGACCCTTTACTGAAGCTTTCTTT.

This clonotype occurred a few times. This sequence joins TRBV3-1 and TRBJ2-7; D gene ambiguous. Germline CDR1 LGHDT, CDR2 YNNKEL (reference sequence). V was clipped by 3 bases and J by 2 bases, with 5 bases between them. CDR3 size: 12 residues. CDR3 bases: TGTGCCAGCAGCCAGAGTACCTACGAGCAGTACTTC. Amino acid sequence: CASSQSTYEQYF.

This clonotype came up a few times. This sequence joins TRBV29-1 and TRBJ2-1; D ambiguous. This CDR3 region has 10 residues. The germline V gene has CDR1 SQVTM and CDR2 ANQGSEA. Trimming took off 7 bases at V and 5 bases at J, with 6 bases between the two ends. DNA for the CDR3: TGCAGCGCATGGGACAATGAGCAGTTCTTC. Translation: CSAWDNEQFF.

The J gene is TRBJ2-1, the V gene TRBV12-3 or TRBV12-4; 8 bases align to TRBD2. The CDR3 spans 14 residues. Trimming removed 3 bases from V and 10 bases from J; junction bases left unmatched: 8. In DNA, the CDR3 is TGTGCCAGCAGTTTTATGGACGGGGGGGTAGAGCAGTTCTTC. This sequence encodes CASSFMDGGVEQFF.

This clonotype showed up just a few times. The J gene is TRBJ2-3, the V gene TRBV12-3 or TRBV12-4, with 10 positions matching TRBD2. The CDR3 length is 17 residues. The V gene end was trimmed by 4 bases and the J gene end by 1 base; junction bases not matched to a gene: 8. Here the CDR3 reads CASSSPLGTSGTDTQYF. CDR3 coding DNA: TGTGCCAGCAGTTCCCCCCTCGGGACTAGCGGCACAGATACGCAGTATTTT.

The chain employs TRBV20-1 and TRBJ2-5, with D possibly being TRBD2 (6 bases). CDR3 length equals 14 residues. Germline V lookup: CDR1 DFQATT, CDR2 SNEGSKA (reference sequence). The V end lost 6 bases, the J end lost 5 bases, and 19 bases lay between the germline ends. The CDR3 nucleotides read TGCAGTGCGCCTCGACTAGTTGGCGATGAGACCCAGTACTTC. This translates into CSAPRLVGDETQYF.

The table lists this clonotype with a few counts. This sequence joins TRBV12-3 or TRBV12-4 and TRBJ1-1; perhaps TRBD1 as D (5 bases). Between the trimmed V and J ends, which lost 3 bases and 2 bases, there was a span of 10 bases. The CDR3 has 14 residues. Here the CDR3 reads CASSLGDFNTEAFF. CDR3 in DNA: TGTGCCAGCAGTTTGGGGGATTTTAACACTGAAGCTTTCTTT.

J is TRBJ2-6 and V is TRBV4-1; weak D call: TRBD1 (5 bases). Germline CDR1 MGHRA, CDR2 YSYEKL. The ends were cut back, 1 base at V and 2 bases at J, with 12 bases in the middle. The CDR3 covers 17 residues. DNA for the CDR3: TGCGCCAGCAGCCAAGGGGCGCAGGGTACTGGGGCCAACGTCCTGACTTTC. Translated, it gives CASSQGAQGTGANVLTF.

V is TRBV3-1 and J is TRBJ2-3; D uncertain. Germline loops: CDR1 LGHDT, CDR2 YNNKEL (reference sequence). V was trimmed by 4 bases and J by 6 bases, leaving 11 bases between them. The CDR3 has 13 amino acids. Written as DNA, the CDR3 is TGTGCCAGCAGCCTGATTCCGGGTGATACGCAGTATTTT. Amino acid sequence: CASSLIPGDTQYF.

The V call is TRBV5-1, the J call TRBJ1-3; no firm D call. Trimming cost V 4 bases and J 4 bases, with 15 bases left between them. The CDR3 has 15 amino acids. The germline CDR1 and CDR2 sequences are SGHRS and YFSETQ. DNA of the CDR3: TGCGCCAGCAGCCCGGGAGAGTCAAACGGAAACACCATATATTTT. This gives the protein CASSPGESNGNTIYF. Filled out from reference TRBV5-1 and TRBJ1-3, the complete variable domain reads KAGVTQTPRYLIKTRGQQVTLSCSPISGHRSVSWYQQTPGQGLQFLFEYFSETQRNKGNFPGRFSGRQFSNSRSEMNVSTLELGDSALYLCASSPGESNGNTIYFGEGSWLTVV.

CDR3 nucleotides: TGCAGTGCTGGCGGCGTAGGCGGGAGCACAGATACGCAGTATTTT. Translated, it gives CSAGGVGGSTDTQYF. V gene TRBV20-1 combines with J gene TRBJ2-3; a weak D match, TRBD2 (5 bases). This CDR3 has 15 amino acids. V lost 5 bases and J lost 0, with 15 bases in between. The germline V gene encodes CDR1 DFQATT and CDR2 SNEGSKA (reference sequence).

The chain couples TRBV6-1 to TRBJ1-2; the match to TRBD1 covers 7 bases. Unmatched junction bases numbered 10, after V lost 5 bases and J lost 4 bases. The CDR3 covers 15 residues. Germline V gene sequence: CDR1 MNHNS, CDR2 SASEGT. The CDR3 sequence is CASSTRGRGSYGYTF. CDR3 sequence (DNA): TGTGCCAGCAGTACCCGGGGCAGGGGGTCCTATGGCTACACCTTC.

The J gene is TRBJ2-2, the V gene TRBV10-3, with D perhaps matching TRBD2 (5 bases). V gave up 0 bases and J gave up 1 base, with 6 bases separating them. Per the germline V gene, CDR1 is ENHRY and CDR2 is SYGVKD. The CDR3 sequence is 15 residues long. The CDR3 sequence is CAISESAVNTGELFF. The CDR3 DNA follows: TGTGCCATCAGTGAGTCAGCGGTGAACACCGGGGAGCTGTTTTTT.

This clonotype showed up just a few times. This CDR3 is CASSRADNEQFF. The CDR3 nucleotides are TGTGCCAGCAGCAGGGCGGACAATGAGCAGTTCTTC. V gene TRBV6-5 combines with J gene TRBJ2-1; D may be TRBD1 (5 bases). V lost 6 bases and J lost 5, with 8 bases in between. The CDR3 length is 12 residues. From germline, CDR1 is MNHEY and CDR2 SVGAGI.

CDR3 bases: TGCGCCAGCAGCCAACGGGCCTCTAGCGGGAATGAGCAGTTCTTC. This encodes CASSQRASSGNEQFF. The chain recombines TRBV4-1 with TRBJ2-1, with 8 bases that match TRBD2. Losses at the gene ends were 2 bases for V and 7 bases for J; bases not matched to a gene: 7. Germline V gives CDR1 MGHRA, CDR2 YSYEKL. The CDR3 is 15 residues long.

This clonotype has just a few counts. CDR3 in amino acids: CASSQDVAGEEETQYF. The CDR3 DNA reads as TGCGCCAGCAGCCAAGATGTGGCGGGGGAGGAAGAGACCCAGTACTTC. V and J are TRBV4-1 and TRBJ2-5, with 7 bases identical to TRBD2. This CDR3 is 16 amino acids long. The germline V gene encodes CDR1 MGHRA and CDR2 YSYEKL. Trimming took 0 bases from V and 3 from J; bases not matched to a gene: 7.